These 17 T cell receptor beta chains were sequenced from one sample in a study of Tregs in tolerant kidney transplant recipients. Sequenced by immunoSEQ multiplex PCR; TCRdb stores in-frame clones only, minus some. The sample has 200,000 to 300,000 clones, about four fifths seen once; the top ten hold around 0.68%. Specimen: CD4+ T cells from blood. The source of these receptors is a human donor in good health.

CDR3 nucleotides: TGCGCCAGCAGCTTGGCAGGAACAAACACTGAAGCTTTCTTT. This sequence encodes CASSLAGTNTEAFF. The J gene is TRBJ1-1, the V gene TRBV5-1; no clear D. Germline loops: CDR1 SGHRS, CDR2 YFSETQ. The germline V and J ends were trimmed by 0 bases and 2 bases, with 8 bases remaining between them. This CDR3 is built from 14 residues.

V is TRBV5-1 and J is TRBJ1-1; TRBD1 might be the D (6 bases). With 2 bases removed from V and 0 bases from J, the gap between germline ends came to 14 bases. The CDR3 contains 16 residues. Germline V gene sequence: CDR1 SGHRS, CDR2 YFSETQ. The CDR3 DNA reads TGCGCCAGCAGCTTTACGGGGGGCGGGCTGAACACTGAAGCTTTCTTT. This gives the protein CASSFTGGGLNTEAFF.

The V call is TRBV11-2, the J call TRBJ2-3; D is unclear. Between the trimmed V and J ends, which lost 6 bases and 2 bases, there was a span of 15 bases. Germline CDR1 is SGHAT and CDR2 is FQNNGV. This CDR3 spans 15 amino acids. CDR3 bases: TGTGCCAGCAGGTTACCCGGAACCCACACAGATACGCAGTATTTT. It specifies CASRLPGTHTDTQYF.

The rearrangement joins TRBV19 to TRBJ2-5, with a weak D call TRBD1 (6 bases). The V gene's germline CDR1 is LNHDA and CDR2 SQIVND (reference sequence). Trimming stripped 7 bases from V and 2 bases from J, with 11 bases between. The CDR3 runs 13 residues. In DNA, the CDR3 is TGTGCCAGTAAGGAGGACAGTCAAGAGACCCAGTACTTC. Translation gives CASKEDSQETQYF.

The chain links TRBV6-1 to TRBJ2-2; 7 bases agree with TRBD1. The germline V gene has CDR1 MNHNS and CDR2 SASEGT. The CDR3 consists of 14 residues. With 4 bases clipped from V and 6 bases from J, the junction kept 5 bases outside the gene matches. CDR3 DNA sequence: TGTGCCAGCAGTGGTAACAGGGGAGCCGGGGAGCTGTTTTTT. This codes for CASSGNRGAGELFF.

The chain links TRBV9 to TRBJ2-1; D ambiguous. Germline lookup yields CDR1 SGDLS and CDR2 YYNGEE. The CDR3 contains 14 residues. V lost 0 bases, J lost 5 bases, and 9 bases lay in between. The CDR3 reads CASSVAPGHNEQFF. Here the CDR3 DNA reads TGTGCCAGCAGCGTAGCCCCCGGCCACAATGAGCAGTTCTTC. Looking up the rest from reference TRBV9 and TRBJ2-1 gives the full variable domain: DSGVTQTPKHLITATGQRVTLRCSPRSGDLSVYWYQQSLDQGLQFLIQYYNGEERAKGNILERFSAQQFPDLHSELNLSSLELGDSALYFCASSVAPGHNEQFFGPGTRLTVL.

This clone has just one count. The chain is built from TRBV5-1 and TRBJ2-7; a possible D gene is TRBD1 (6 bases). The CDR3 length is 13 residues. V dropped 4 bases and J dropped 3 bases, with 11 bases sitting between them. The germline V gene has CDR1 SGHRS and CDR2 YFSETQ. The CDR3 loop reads CASSMRRGYEQYF. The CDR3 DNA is TGCGCCAGCAGCATGCGCAGGGGCTACGAGCAGTACTTC.

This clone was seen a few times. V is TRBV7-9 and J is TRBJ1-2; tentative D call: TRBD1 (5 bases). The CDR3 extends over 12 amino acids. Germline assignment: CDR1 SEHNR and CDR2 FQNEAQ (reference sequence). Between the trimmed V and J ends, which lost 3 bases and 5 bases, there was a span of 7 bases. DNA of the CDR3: TGTGCCAGCAGCTTCGGACAATATGGCTACACCTTC. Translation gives CASSFGQYGYTF.

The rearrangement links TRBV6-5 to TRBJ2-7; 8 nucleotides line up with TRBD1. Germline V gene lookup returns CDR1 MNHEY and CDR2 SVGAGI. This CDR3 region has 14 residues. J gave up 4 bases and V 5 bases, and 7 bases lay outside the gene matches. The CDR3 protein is CASSKDRGIYEQYF. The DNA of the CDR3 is TGTGCCAGCAGTAAAGACAGGGGCATTTACGAGCAGTACTTC.

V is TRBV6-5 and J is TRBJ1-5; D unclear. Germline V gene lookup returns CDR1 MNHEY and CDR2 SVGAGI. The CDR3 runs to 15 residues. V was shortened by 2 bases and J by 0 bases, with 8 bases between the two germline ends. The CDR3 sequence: CASSYNPDSNQPQHF. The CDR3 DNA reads TGTGCCAGCAGTTACAATCCTGATAGCAATCAGCCCCAGCATTTT.

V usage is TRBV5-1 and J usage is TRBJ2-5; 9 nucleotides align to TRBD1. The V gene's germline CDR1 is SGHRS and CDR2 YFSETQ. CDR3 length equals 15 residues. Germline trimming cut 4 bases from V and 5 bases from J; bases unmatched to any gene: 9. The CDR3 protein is CASSRGQGTGETQYF. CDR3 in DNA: TGCGCCAGCAGCCGGGGACAGGGCACGGGGGAGACCCAGTACTTC.

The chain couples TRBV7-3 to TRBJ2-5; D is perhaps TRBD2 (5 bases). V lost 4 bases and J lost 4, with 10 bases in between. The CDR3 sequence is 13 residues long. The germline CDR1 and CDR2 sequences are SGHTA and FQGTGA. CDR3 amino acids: CASSSGNTETQYF. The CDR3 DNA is TGTGCCAGCAGCTCCGGGAATACAGAGACCCAGTACTTC.

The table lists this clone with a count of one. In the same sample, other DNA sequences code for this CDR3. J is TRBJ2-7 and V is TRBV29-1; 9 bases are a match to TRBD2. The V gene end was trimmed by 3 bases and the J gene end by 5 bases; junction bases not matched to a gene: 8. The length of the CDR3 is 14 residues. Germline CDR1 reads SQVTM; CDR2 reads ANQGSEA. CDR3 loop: CSVEGRGGFNEQYF. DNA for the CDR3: TGCAGCGTTGAGGGGCGGGGGGGATTCAACGAGCAGTACTTC.

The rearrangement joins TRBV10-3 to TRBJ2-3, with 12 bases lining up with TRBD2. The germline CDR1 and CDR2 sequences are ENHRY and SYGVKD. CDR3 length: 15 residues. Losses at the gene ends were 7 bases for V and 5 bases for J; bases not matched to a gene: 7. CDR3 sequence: CAIMTSGRGGDTQYF. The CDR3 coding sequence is TGTGCCATCATGACTAGCGGGAGAGGAGGAGATACGCAGTATTTT.

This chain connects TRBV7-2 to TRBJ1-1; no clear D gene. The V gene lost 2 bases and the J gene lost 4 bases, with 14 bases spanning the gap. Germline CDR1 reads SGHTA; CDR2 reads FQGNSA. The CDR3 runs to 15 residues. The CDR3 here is CASSLKAGLSTEAFF. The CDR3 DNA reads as TGTGCCAGCAGCTTAAAGGCGGGTCTGAGCACTGAAGCTTTCTTT.

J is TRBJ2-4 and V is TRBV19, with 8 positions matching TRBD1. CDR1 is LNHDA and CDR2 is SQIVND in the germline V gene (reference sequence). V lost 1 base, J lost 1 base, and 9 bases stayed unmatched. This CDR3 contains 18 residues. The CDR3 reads CASSIGRTGLLAKNIQYF. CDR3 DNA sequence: TGTGCCAGTAGTATAGGTCGGACAGGGTTACTGGCCAAAAACATTCAGTACTTC.

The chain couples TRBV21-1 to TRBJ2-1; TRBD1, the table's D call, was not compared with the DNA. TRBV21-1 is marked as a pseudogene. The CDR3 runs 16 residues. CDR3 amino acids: CASSKEGHPDPHEQFF. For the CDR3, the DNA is TGTGCCAGCAGCAAAGAGGGACACCCGGACCCCCATGAGCAGTTCTTC.